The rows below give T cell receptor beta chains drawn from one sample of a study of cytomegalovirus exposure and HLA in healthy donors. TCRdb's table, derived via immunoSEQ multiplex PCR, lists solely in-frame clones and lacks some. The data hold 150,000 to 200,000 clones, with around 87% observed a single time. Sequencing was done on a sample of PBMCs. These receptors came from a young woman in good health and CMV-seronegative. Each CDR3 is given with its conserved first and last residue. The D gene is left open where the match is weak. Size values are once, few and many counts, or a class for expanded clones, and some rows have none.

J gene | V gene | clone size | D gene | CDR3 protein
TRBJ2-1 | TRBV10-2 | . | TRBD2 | CASADTSGLYNEQFF
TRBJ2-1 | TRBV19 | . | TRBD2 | CASSPRRAGGSYNEQFF
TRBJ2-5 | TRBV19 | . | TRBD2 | CASTPGGGPEETQYF
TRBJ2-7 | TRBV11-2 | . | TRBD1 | CASSWTISGQGSHEQYF
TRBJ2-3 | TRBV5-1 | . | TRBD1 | CASSPSWTGSTDTQYF
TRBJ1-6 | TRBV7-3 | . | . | CASSFELVSPLHF
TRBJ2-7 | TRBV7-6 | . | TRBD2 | CASSLMTSGTYEQYF
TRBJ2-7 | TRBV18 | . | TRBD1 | CASSVRDRGSYEQYF
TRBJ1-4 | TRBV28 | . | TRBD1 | CASSSTGWADEKLFF
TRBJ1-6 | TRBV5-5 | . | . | CASSLALSSYNSPLHF
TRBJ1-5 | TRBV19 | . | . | CASSPPLAHSNQPQHF
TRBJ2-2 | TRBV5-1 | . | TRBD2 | CASSLDGRDTGELFF
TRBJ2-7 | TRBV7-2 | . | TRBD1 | CASSYDRTGVIYEQYF
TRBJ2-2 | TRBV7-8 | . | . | CASSLFSGDSTGELFF
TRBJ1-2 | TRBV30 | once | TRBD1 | CAWNPGDRGNYGYTF
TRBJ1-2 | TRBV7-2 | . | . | CASRQGSYGYTF
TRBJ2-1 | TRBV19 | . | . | CASSILSSSYNEQFF
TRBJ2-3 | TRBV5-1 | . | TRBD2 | CASSSGGRGGRDTQYF
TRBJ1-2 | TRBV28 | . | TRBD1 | CASSLADREWEGYTF
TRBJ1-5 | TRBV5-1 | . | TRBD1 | CASSLAGQANQPQHF